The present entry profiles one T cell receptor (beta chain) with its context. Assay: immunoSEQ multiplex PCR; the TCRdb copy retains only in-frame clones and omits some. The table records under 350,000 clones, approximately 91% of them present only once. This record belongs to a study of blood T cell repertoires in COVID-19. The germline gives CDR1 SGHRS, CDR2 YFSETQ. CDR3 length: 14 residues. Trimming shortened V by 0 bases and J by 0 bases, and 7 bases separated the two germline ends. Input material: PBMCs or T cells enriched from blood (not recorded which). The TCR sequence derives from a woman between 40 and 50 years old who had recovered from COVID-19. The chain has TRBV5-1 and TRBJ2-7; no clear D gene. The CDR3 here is CASSLASVSYEQYF. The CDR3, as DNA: TGCGCCAGCAGCTTGGCATCAGTCTCCTACGAGCAGTACTTC. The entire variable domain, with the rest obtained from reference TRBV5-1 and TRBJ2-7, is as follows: KAGVTQTPRYLIKTRGQQVTLSCSPISGHRSVSWYQQTPGQGLQFLFEYFSETQRNKGNFPGRFSGRQFSNSRSEMNVSTLELGDSALYLCASSLASVSYEQYFGPGTRLTVT.